This T cell receptor (beta chain) was sequenced for a study of shared clonotypes between healthy human individuals. Study results and caveats: A generally larger estimated richness was seen in naive subsets than in memory subsets.

Remarks on this clone: Its cognate antigen is unknown.

Profiled with immunoSEQ multiplex PCR; TCRdb holds only in-frame clones, not every one. The sample holds 95,000 to 120,000 clones; about two thirds are singletons and the top ten take roughly 24%. The donor population consisted of healthy HIV-negative adults with no recent acute infections or vaccinations. The CDR3 totals 16 residues. CDR1 and CDR2 from the germline V gene are SGHDT and YYEEEE. V was clipped by 0 bases and J by 5 bases, with 17 bases between them. The gene calls are TRBV5-6 and TRBJ1-2; perhaps TRBD1 as D (6 bases). The sequenced material came from memory CD8+ T cells sorted from blood. As for subset: CD45RO+ cells pooled with CCR7-negative TemRA cells. The clonotype was recovered from a woman in her 30s in good health. The DNA for the CDR3 is TGTGCCAGCAGCTTGGAAGGGACAACTGTAGGGTATGGCTACACCTTC. Translating gives CASSLEGTTVGYGYTF.